The clone carrying this T cell receptor beta chain was found a few times. TCRdb re-derived calls from the 5' RACE reads in MiXCR, one entry per CDR3 protein. The sample contains fewer than 250,000 distinct CDR3 sequences, about a sixth of which appear only once. Germline loops: CDR1 MNHNS, CDR2 SASEGT. The CDR3 sequence is 13 residues long. Trimming stripped 0 bases from V and 12 bases from J, with 12 bases between. This entry belongs to a study of T-cell memory formation after mild COVID-19. Specimen: PBMCs or a T cell subset sorted from them (not recorded which). The chain links TRBV6-1 to TRBJ2-1, with TRBD2 as a possible D gene (5 bases). The sequence was collected from an adult woman who had mild COVID-19 (a few samples of this study predate the infection). Cell type and time point are not known. As DNA, the CDR3 is TGTGCCAGCAGTGAAGCTACCGGGCGGGCGCAGTTCTTC. Its protein is CASSEATGRAQFF.